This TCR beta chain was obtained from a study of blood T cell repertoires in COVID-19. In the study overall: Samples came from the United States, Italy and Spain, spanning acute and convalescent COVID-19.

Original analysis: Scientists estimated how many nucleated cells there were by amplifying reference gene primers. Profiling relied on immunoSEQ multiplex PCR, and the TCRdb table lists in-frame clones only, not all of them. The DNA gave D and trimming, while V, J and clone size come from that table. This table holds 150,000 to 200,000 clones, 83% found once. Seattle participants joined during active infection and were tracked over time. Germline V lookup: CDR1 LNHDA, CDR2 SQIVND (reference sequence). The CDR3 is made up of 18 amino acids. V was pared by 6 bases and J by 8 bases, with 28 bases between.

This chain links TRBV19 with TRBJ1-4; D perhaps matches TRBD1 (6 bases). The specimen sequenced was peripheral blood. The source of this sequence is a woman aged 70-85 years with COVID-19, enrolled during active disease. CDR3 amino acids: CASSAQSREQGFREKLFF. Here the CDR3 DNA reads TGTGCCAGTAGCGCTCAATCGAGGGAACAGGGATTTCGGGAAAAACTGTTTTTT. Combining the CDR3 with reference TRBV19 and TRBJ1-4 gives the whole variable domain DGGITQSPKYLFRKEGQNVTLSCEQNLNHDAMYWYRQDPGQGLRLIYYSQIVNDFQKGDIAEGYSVSREKKESFPLTVTSAQKNPTAFYLCASSAQSREQGFREKLFFGSGTQLSVL.